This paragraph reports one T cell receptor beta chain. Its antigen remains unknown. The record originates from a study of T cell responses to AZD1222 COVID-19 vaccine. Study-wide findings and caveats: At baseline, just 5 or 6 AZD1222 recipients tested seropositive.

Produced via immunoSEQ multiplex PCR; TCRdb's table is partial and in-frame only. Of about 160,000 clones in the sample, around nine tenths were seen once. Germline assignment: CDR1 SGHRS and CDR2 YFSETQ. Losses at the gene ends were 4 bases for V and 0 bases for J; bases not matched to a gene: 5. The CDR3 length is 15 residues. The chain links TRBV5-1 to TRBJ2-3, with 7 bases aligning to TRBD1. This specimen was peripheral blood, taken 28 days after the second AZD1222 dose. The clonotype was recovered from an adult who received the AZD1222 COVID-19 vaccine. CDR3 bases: TGCGCCAGCAGCCCCGGGACAGTCAGCACAGATACGCAGTATTTT. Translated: CASSPGTVSTDTQYF.